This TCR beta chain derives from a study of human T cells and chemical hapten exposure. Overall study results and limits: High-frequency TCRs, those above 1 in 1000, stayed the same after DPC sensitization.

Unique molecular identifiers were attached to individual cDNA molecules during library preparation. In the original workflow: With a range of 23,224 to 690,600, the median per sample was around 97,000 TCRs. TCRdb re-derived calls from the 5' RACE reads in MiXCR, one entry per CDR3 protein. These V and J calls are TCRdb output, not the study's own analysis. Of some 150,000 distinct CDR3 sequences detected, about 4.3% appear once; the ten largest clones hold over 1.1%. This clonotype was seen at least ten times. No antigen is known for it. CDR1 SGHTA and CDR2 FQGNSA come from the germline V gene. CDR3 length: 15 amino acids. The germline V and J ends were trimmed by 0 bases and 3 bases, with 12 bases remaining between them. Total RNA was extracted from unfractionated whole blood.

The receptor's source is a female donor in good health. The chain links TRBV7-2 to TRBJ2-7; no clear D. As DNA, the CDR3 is TGTGCCAGCAGCTTAGCCGGGCCGGAGTACTACGAGCAGTACTTC. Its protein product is CASSLAGPEYYEQYF.